These 2 T cell receptor beta chains were sequenced from one sample in a study of STAT5B mutations in CD4+ large granular lymphocyte leukemia. Assay used: immunoSEQ multiplex PCR; TCRdb lists only in-frame clones, some missing. The sample carries 25,000 to 40,000 clones, roughly 79% recorded once. Sequencing was performed on CD4+ T cells from blood buffy coats. All receptors come from a human donor in good health.

The chain combines TRBV18 with TRBJ2-7; 9 bases match TRBD2. The J segment lost 6 bases and the V segment lost 8 bases, leaving 8 bases of the junction unmatched. The CDR3 has 13 residues. Per germline, CDR1 KGHSH and CDR2 LQKENI. The CDR3, as DNA: TGTGCCAGCGGAGGGACTAGCCCCTTCGAGCAGTACTTC. Amino acids: CASGGTSPFEQYF.

A few counts support this clone. CDR3 residues: CASSPRQGEGYTF. In nucleotides, the CDR3 is TGTGCCAGCAGCCCCCGACAGGGAGAGGGCTACACCTTC. The chain recombines TRBV9 with TRBJ1-2; 7 bases match TRBD1. V dropped 4 bases and J dropped 8; count of bases not matched to a gene: 8. CDR3 length: 13 residues. Germline V gene lookup returns CDR1 SGDLS and CDR2 YYNGEE.